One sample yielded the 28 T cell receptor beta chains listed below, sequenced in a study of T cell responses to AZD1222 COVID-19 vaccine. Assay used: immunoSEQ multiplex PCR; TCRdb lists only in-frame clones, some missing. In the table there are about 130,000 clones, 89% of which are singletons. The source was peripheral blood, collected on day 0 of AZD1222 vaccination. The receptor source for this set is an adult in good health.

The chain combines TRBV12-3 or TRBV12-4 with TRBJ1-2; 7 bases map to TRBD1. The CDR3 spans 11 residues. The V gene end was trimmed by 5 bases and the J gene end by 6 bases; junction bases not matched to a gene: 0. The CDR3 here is CASSQGDGYTF. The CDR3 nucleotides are TGTGCCAGCAGTCAGGGGGATGGCTACACCTTC.

The CDR3 here is CASSPPGRGPNGYTF. The DNA for the CDR3 is TGTGCCAGCAGCCCTCCTGGGAGGGGCCCGAATGGCTACACCTTC. V gene TRBV3-1 (or the pseudogene TRBV3-2) combines with J gene TRBJ1-2, with D maybe TRBD1 (5 bases). In germline, CDR1 is LGHDT, CDR2 YNNKEL (reference sequence). This CDR3 is 15 amino acids long. Trimming pared 4 bases from V and 6 bases from J, leaving 18 bases between.

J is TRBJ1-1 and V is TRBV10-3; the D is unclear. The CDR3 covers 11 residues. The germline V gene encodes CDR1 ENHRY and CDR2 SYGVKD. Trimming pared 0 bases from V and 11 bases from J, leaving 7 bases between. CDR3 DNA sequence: TGTGCCATCAGTGAGTCACGGTTGGCTTTCTTT. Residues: CAISESRLAFF.

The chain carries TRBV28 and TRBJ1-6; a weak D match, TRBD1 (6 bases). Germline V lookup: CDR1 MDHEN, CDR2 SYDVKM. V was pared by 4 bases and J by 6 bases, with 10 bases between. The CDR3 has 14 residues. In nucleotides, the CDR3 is TGTGCCAGCAGTTCAGGACAGACTAATTCACCCCTCCACTTT. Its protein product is CASSSGQTNSPLHF.

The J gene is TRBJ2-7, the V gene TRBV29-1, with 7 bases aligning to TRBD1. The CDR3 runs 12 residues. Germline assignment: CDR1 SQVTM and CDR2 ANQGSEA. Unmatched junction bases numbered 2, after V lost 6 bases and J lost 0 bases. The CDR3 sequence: CSVGTVSYEQYF. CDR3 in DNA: TGCAGCGTGGGGACAGTCTCCTACGAGCAGTACTTC.

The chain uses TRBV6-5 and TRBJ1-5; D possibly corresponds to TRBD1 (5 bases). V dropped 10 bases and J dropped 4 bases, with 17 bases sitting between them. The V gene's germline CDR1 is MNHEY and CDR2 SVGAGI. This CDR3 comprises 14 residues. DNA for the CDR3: TGTGCCATCCGCGGTCCCGGGGCAAATCAGCCCCAGCATTTT. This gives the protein CAIRGPGANQPQHF.

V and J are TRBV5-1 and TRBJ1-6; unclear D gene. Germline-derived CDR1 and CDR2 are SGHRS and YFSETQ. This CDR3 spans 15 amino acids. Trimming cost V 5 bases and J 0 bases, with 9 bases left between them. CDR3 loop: CASRGTSSYNSPLHF. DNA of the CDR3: TGCGCCAGCAGGGGCACCAGCTCCTATAATTCACCCCTCCACTTT.

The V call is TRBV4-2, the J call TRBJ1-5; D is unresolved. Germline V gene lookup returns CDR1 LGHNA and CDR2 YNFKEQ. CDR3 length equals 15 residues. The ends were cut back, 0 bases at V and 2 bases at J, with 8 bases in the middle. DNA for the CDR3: TGTGCCAGCAGCCAAGAGGGAGGGCGCAATCAGCCCCAGCATTTT. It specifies CASSQEGGRNQPQHF.

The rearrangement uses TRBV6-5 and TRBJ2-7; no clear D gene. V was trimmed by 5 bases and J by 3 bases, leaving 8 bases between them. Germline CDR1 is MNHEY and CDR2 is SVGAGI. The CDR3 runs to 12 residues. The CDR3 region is CASSPDHYEQYF. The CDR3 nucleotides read TGTGCCAGCAGTCCCGATCACTACGAGCAGTACTTC.

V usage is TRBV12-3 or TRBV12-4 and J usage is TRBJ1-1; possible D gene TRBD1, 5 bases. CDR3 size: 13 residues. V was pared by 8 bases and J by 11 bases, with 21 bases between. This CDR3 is CASAPYQGQRAFF. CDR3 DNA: TGTGCCAGCGCCCCGTACCAGGGCCAACGTGCTTTCTTT.

CDR3 bases: TGCGCCAGCGGAACGAACCAAGAGACCCAGTACTTC. Translated: CASGTNQETQYF. The gene calls are TRBV5-1 and TRBJ2-5; D call uncertain. The CDR3 has 12 amino acids. V lost 7 bases and J lost 0, with 7 bases in between. CDR1 and CDR2 from the germline V gene are SGHRS and YFSETQ. Combining the CDR3 with reference TRBV5-1 and TRBJ2-5 gives the whole variable domain KAGVTQTPRYLIKTRGQQVTLSCSPISGHRSVSWYQQTPGQGLQFLFEYFSETQRNKGNFPGRFSGRQFSNSRSEMNVSTLELGDSALYLCASGTNQETQYFGPGTRLLVL.

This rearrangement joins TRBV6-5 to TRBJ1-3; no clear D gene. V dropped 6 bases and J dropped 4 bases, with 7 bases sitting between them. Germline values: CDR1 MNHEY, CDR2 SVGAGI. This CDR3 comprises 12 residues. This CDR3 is CASRVGGNTIYF. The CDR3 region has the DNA TGTGCCAGCAGGGTGGGCGGAAACACCATATATTTT.

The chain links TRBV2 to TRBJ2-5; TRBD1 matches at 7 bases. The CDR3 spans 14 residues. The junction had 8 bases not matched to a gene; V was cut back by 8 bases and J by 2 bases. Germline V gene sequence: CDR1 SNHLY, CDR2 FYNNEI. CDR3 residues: CASGRDRKQETQYF. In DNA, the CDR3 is TGTGCCAGCGGCCGGGACAGAAAGCAAGAGACCCAGTACTTC.

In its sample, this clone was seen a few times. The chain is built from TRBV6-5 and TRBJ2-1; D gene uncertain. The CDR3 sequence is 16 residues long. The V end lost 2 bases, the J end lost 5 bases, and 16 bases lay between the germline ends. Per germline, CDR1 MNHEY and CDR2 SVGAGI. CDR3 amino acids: CASSYRTTYTDNEQFF. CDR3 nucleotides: TGTGCCAGCAGTTACAGGACCACATACACAGACAATGAGCAGTTCTTC.

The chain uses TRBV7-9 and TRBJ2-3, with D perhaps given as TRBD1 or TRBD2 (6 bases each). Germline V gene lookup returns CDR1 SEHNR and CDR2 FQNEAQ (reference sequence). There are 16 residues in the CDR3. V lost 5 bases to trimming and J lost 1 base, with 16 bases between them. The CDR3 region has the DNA TGTGCCAGCAGCCCATTGGGGGGCGGAGGCACAGATACGCAGTATTTT. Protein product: CASSPLGGGGTDTQYF.

The CDR3 coding sequence is TGTGCCAGCTCACCGTTAAGGACAAACAATGAGCAGTTCTTC. Protein: CASSPLRTNNEQFF. The chain carries TRBV18 and TRBJ2-1; D possibly corresponds to TRBD1 (5 bases). Germline CDR1 reads KGHSH; CDR2 reads LQKENI. V lost 3 bases, J lost 5 bases, and 11 bases lay in between. The CDR3 sequence is 14 residues long.

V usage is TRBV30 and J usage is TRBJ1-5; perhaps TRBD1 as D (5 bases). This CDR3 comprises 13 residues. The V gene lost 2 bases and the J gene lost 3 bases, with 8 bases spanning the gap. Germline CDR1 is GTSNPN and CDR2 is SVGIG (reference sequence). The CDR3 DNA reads TGTGCCTGGAGTCTACAGGACAATCAGCCCCAGCATTTT. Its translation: CAWSLQDNQPQHF.

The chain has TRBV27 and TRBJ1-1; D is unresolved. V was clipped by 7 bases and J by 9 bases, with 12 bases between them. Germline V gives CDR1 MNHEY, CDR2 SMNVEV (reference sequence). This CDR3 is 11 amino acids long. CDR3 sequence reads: CASNTNDKAFF. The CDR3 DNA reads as TGTGCCAGCAACACGAACGACAAAGCTTTCTTT.

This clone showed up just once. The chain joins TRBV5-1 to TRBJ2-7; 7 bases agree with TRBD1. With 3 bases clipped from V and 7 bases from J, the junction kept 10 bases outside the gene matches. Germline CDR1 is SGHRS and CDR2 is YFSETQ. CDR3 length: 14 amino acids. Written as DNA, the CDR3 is TGCGCCAGCAGCTCGGGACAGCAGACTTTTGAGCAGTACTTC. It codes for CASSSGQQTFEQYF.

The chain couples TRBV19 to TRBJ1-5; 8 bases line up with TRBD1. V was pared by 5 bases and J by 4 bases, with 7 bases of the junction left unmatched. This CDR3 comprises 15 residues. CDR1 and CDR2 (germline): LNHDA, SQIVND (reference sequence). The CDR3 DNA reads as TGTGCCAGTAGTTCCCAGGACAGGGCGAATCAGCCCCAGCATTTT. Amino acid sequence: CASSSQDRANQPQHF.

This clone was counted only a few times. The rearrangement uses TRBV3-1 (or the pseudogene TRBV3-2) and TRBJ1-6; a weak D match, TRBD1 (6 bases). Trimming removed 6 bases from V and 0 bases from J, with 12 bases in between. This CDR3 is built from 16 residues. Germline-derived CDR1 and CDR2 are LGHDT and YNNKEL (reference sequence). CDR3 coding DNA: TGTGCCAGCAGACTCGGACAGAGCTCCTATAATTCACCCCTCCACTTT. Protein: CASRLGQSSYNSPLHF.

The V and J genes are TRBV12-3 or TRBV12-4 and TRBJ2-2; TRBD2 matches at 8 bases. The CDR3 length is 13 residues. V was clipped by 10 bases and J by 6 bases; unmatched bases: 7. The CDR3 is CATQRGYPGELFF. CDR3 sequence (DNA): TGTGCCACTCAGCGGGGGTATCCCGGGGAGCTGTTTTTT.

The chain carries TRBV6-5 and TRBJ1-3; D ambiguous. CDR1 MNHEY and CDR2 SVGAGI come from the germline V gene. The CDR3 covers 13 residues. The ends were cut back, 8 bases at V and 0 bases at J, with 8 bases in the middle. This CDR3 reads CASRRGSGNTIYF. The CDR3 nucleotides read TGTGCCAGCCGCCGAGGCTCTGGAAACACCATATATTTT.

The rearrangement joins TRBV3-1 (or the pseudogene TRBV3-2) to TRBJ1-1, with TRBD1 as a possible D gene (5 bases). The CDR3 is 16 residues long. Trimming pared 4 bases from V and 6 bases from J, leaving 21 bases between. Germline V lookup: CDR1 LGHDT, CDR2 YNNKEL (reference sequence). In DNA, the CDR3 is TGTGCCAGCAGCCCGCTGGAAGGGGTAATTAGCGCTGAAGCTTTCTTT. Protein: CASSPLEGVISAEAFF.

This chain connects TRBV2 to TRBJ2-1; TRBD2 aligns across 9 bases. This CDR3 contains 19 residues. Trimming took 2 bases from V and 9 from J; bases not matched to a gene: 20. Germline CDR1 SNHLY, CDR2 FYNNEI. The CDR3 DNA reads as TGTGCCAGCAGTGAATCCCCCCAGGGGCGGGGGGGCCTCACAGCTGAGCAGTTCTTC. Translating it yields CASSESPQGRGGLTAEQFF.

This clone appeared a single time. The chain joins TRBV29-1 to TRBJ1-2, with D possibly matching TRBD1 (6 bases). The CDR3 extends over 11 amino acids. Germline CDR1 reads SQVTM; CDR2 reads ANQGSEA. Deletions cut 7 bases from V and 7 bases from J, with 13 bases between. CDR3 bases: TGCAGCGCCCTTGGGGGCCTTGGCTACACCTTC. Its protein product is CSALGGLGYTF.

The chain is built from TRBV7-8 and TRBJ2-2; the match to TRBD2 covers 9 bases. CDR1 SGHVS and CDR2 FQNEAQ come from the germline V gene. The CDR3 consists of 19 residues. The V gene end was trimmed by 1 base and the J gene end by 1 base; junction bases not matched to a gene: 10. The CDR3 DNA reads TGTGCCAGCAGCTTAGTGGCCATAGCGGGGGCCGTGAACACCGGGGAGCTGTTTTTT. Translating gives CASSLVAIAGAVNTGELFF.

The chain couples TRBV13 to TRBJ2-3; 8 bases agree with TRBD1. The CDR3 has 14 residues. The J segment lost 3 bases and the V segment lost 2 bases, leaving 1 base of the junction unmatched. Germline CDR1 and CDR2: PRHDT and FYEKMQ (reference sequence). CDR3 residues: CASSLRQGTDTQYF. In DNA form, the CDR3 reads TGTGCCAGCAGCTTACGACAGGGGACAGATACGCAGTATTTT.